Sequencing of this T cell receptor beta chain was carried out in a study of cytomegalovirus exposure and HLA in healthy donors. This cohort consisted of healthy bone marrow donors. On this clone itself: What it binds is unknown.

Germline lookup yields CDR1 SGHAT and CDR2 FQNNGV. Trimming took 5 bases from V and 2 from J; bases not matched to a gene: 5. CDR3 length equals 14 residues. General study results and limits: On later analysis, the bulk of CMV-associated TCR beta chains appeared to be HLA-restricted. Both high specificity and high sensitivity reportedly marked the classifier's diagnosis of cytomegalovirus status.

The primer mix had 60 Vbeta and 13 Jbeta primers. Using immunoSEQ multiplex PCR, the repertoire was profiled, and TCRdb retains in-frame clones only, with some absent. This sample carries 200,000 to 250,000 clones, around 89% of them seen once, and the ten largest clones take less than 1.2%. The sequenced sample consisted of PBMCs. This chain uses TRBV11-2 with TRBJ2-5; TRBD1 matches at 7 bases. This receptor was obtained from a woman aged 18-29 years in good health and CMV-seronegative. The CDR3 DNA follows: TGTGCCAGCAGCCAAAGACAGGGACAAGAGACCCAGTACTTC. Translation: CASSQRQGQETQYF.